What follows are 22 T cell receptor beta chains derived from one specimen sequenced in a study of beta chain features in type 1 diabetes. Of the isolated RNA, all was reverse transcribed, and so the sequenced material was expressed TCRB transcripts. Sequencing used immunoSEQ multiplex PCR; TCRdb keeps in-frame clones, though not all of them. The table lists approximately 170,000 clones, roughly 9% of them singletons. Sample: central memory CD4+ T cells from blood. The receptors were sampled from a young woman in good health.

This clone has just a few counts. V and J are TRBV29-1 and TRBJ1-3, with TRBD1 identical over 7 bases. The CDR3 length is 15 residues. V dropped 5 bases and J dropped 3; count of bases not matched to a gene: 10. Germline V gene sequence: CDR1 SQVTM, CDR2 ANQGSEA. Here the CDR3 DNA reads TGCAGCGTTCAGAAGGGGACAGCCCATGGAAACACCATATATTTT. Translated: CSVQKGTAHGNTIYF.

The CDR3 DNA is TGTGCCGCTACAGGGCCAGAGACCCAGTACTTC. Residues: CAATGPETQYF. The chain combines TRBV2 with TRBJ2-5; maybe TRBD1 (6 bases). This CDR3 is built from 11 residues. The V gene lost 11 bases and the J gene lost 4 bases, with 11 bases spanning the gap. Germline V lookup: CDR1 SNHLY, CDR2 FYNNEI.

The V call is TRBV18, the J call TRBJ2-5; TRBD1 aligns across 8 bases. V shed 6 bases and J 3 bases; nucleotides not matched to a gene: 6. The CDR3 has 14 amino acids. Germline V gene sequence: CDR1 KGHSH, CDR2 LQKENI. The DNA for the CDR3 is TGTGCCAGCTCCCCCCGGACAGGGAAAGAGACCCAGTACTTC. Translation: CASSPRTGKETQYF.

This clone was found a few times. V is TRBV30 and J is TRBJ1-5; TRBD1 aligns across 10 bases. Germline trimming cut 5 bases from V and 6 bases from J; bases unmatched to any gene: 7. Germline CDR1 and CDR2: GTSNPN and SVGIG (reference sequence). This CDR3 has 14 residues. The CDR3 region is CAWGKDRGGQPQHF. CDR3 in DNA: TGTGCCTGGGGGAAGGACAGGGGGGGTCAGCCCCAGCATTTT.

There are a few counts of this clone. The chain couples TRBV6-6 to TRBJ2-7; the match to TRBD1 covers 7 bases. The CDR3 spans 15 residues. CDR1 MNHNY and CDR2 SVGAGI come from the germline V gene (reference sequence). The ends lost 6 bases at V and 7 bases at J; junction bases unmatched: 15. The CDR3 here is CASRGRQGPGGEQYF. In DNA, the CDR3 is TGTGCCAGCAGGGGACGACAGGGCCCTGGCGGGGAGCAGTACTTC.

This clone appeared a single time. This chain uses TRBV1 with TRBJ2-4; the DNA was not compared with TRBD2, the D call given in the table. TRBV1 represents a pseudogene. The CDR3 sequence is 13 residues long. CDR3 in DNA: TGCACCAGCAGCCAAAGTGGGGGGAGTATTCAGTACTTC. The encoded protein is CTSSQSGGSIQYF.

This chain uses TRBV18 with TRBJ1-5; the D gene is possibly TRBD1 (6 bases). The CDR3 runs to 16 residues. Germline loops: CDR1 KGHSH, CDR2 LQKENI. The V end lost 0 bases, the J end lost 2 bases, and 11 bases lay between the germline ends. CDR3 sequence (DNA): TGTGCCAGCTCACCACCCAGCGGACAGCGCAATCAGCCCCAGCATTTT. Translating it yields CASSPPSGQRNQPQHF.

This clone was found a few times. Relative to the germline gene, one junction end is altered; a read error may explain this. The rearrangement uses TRBV7-7 and TRBJ2-3; D is possibly TRBD1 (5 bases). The CDR3 consists of 15 residues. The germline V gene encodes CDR1 SSHAT and CDR2 FNYEAQ (reference sequence). The DNA of the CDR3 is TGTGCTAGCAGCTTAGGGGCAACTAGCACAGATACGCAGTATTTT. It specifies CASSLGATSTDTQYF.

The genes are TRBV5-1 and TRBJ1-1; the D gene is possibly TRBD1 (6 bases). V lost 7 bases and J 1 base, leaving 14 bases between the germline ends. The CDR3 contains 14 residues. Germline V gives CDR1 SGHRS, CDR2 YFSETQ. This CDR3 is CASGMDSGNTEAFF. The DNA for the CDR3 is TGCGCCAGCGGCATGGACAGTGGGAACACTGAAGCTTTCTTT.

There are many counts of this clone. The chain carries TRBV7-2 and TRBJ1-6, with D perhaps TRBD1 (5 bases). Germline loops: CDR1 SGHTA, CDR2 FQGNSA. V was cut by 3 bases and J by 4 bases, with 10 bases left in between. The CDR3 runs to 15 residues. In nucleotides, the CDR3 is TGTGCCAGCAGCTTGGGGCCTGGTTATAATTCACCCCTCCACTTT. Translation gives CASSLGPGYNSPLHF. The full variable domain, completed using reference TRBV7-2 and TRBJ1-6, is GAGVSQSPSNKVTEKGKDVELRCDPISGHTALYWYRQSLGQGLEFLIYFQGNSAPDKSGLPSDRFSAERTGGSVSTLTIQRTQQEDSAVYLCASSLGPGYNSPLHFGNGTRLTVT.

The V gene is TRBV6-5, the J gene TRBJ2-5; the D is unclear. Germline lookup yields CDR1 MNHEY and CDR2 SVGAGI. Trimming took off 6 bases at V and 5 bases at J, with 13 bases between the two ends. The CDR3 runs 13 residues. The CDR3: CASSGRQVETQYF. The CDR3 DNA sequence: TGTGCCAGCAGCGGTAGGCAGGTCGAGACCCAGTACTTC.

This clone turned up a few times. The J gene is TRBJ2-7, the V gene TRBV2; 7 bases are a match to TRBD2. The CDR3 consists of 14 residues. J lost 4 bases, V lost 7 bases, and 10 bases had no gene match. The germline gives CDR1 SNHLY, CDR2 FYNNEI. The DNA of the CDR3 is TGTGCCAGCACCGGCGGGAGAGGGTTGTACGAGCAGTACTTC. This translates into CASTGGRGLYEQYF.

The chain is built from TRBV6-5 and TRBJ1-2, with 7 bases fitting TRBD1. J was trimmed by 4 bases and V by 4 bases; bases with no gene match: 9. From germline, CDR1 is MNHEY and CDR2 SVGAGI. This CDR3 spans 15 amino acids. CDR3 coding DNA: TGTGCCAGCAGTTCGCCGGGACAGACTGTCTATGGCTACACCTTC. It codes for CASSSPGQTVYGYTF.

The chain joins TRBV29-1 to TRBJ2-7; 10 nucleotides line up with TRBD1. Germline V lookup: CDR1 SQVTM, CDR2 ANQGSEA. The CDR3 has 14 amino acids. With 4 bases clipped from V and 4 bases from J, the junction kept 7 bases outside the gene matches. CDR3 nucleotide sequence: TGCAGCGTTGGAGGTGGACAGGGGGGATACGAGCAGTACTTC. Protein: CSVGGGQGGYEQYF.

In this sample, this clone turned up a few times. The gene calls are TRBV5-1 and TRBJ2-3; 12 positions match TRBD2. CDR1 is SGHRS and CDR2 is YFSETQ in the germline V gene. CDR3 length: 18 amino acids. With 4 bases clipped from V and 0 bases from J, the junction kept 9 bases outside the gene matches. The DNA of the CDR3 is TGCGCCAGCAGCAGAGGGACTAGCGGGTCCTCTAGCACAGATACGCAGTATTTT. It specifies CASSRGTSGSSSTDTQYF. The full variable domain, its missing parts supplied by reference TRBV5-1 and TRBJ2-3, is KAGVTQTPRYLIKTRGQQVTLSCSPISGHRSVSWYQQTPGQGLQFLFEYFSETQRNKGNFPGRFSGRQFSNSRSEMNVSTLELGDSALYLCASSRGTSGSSSTDTQYFGPGTRLTVL.

This chain links TRBV2 with TRBJ1-1; D possibly corresponds to TRBD1 (5 bases). Trimming pared 7 bases from V and 3 bases from J, leaving 18 bases between. Germline loops: CDR1 SNHLY, CDR2 FYNNEI. This CDR3 contains 15 residues. CDR3 sequence (DNA): TGTGCCAGCATTCCGGGGCGGGGATCTTACACTGAAGCTTTCTTT. It specifies CASIPGRGSYTEAFF.

This clone was seen a handful of times. The chain has TRBV30 and TRBJ2-1, with 13 bases lining up with TRBD2. CDR3 length: 14 residues. Germline-derived CDR1 and CDR2 are GTSNPN and SVGIG (reference sequence). V trimming: 4 bases; J trimming: 7 bases; junction bases outside the gene matches: 4. The CDR3 sequence: CAWTLAGGRNEQFF. CDR3 nucleotide sequence: TGTGCCTGGACACTAGCGGGAGGGCGGAATGAGCAGTTCTTC.

The chain links TRBV4-3 to TRBJ2-5, with 8 bases that match TRBD2. Germline V gives CDR1 LGHNA, CDR2 YSLEER. With 5 bases clipped from V and 5 bases from J, the junction kept 13 bases outside the gene matches. This CDR3 contains 16 residues. CDR3 DNA sequence: TGCGCCAGCAGCGCCCGGGGAAGCGGGGGCTGGGAGACCCAGTACTTC. Protein product: CASSARGSGGWETQYF.

The rearrangement links TRBV5-6 to TRBJ2-5; TRBD1 is a possible D gene (6 bases). The CDR3 consists of 13 residues. The V gene's germline CDR1 is SGHDT and CDR2 YYEEEE. V shed 5 bases and J shed 4 bases, with 12 bases lying between them. The CDR3 loop is CASRTQGRETQYF. The CDR3 coding sequence is TGTGCCAGCAGGACCCAGGGGCGAGAGACCCAGTACTTC.

V usage is TRBV7-2 and J usage is TRBJ1-2; D not resolved. With 5 bases removed from V and 7 bases from J, the gap between germline ends came to 17 bases. This CDR3 is built from 14 residues. Germline CDR1 is SGHTA and CDR2 is FQGNSA. The CDR3 sequence is CASSLLGGSGGYTF. CDR3 DNA sequence: TGTGCCAGCAGCCTCCTTGGCGGGTCGGGTGGCTACACCTTC.

The sample holds a few counts of this clone. The chain joins TRBV4-1 to TRBJ1-2; no definite D call. Germline V gene sequence: CDR1 MGHRA, CDR2 YSYEKL. The CDR3 has 11 residues. Between the trimmed V and J ends, which lost 3 bases and 8 bases, there was a span of 7 bases. CDR3 DNA sequence: TGCGCCAGCAGCCAGGGCCGGGGCTACACCTTC. It codes for CASSQGRGYTF.

V and J are TRBV7-2 and TRBJ2-7, with 7 bases aligning to TRBD2. Germline V CDR1 and CDR2: SGHTA, FQGNSA. The V segment lost 5 bases and the J segment 0 bases; nucleotides outside the gene matches: 4. CDR3 length: 14 amino acids. The CDR3 here is CASSKLAFSYEQYF. As DNA, the CDR3 is TGTGCCAGCAGCAAACTAGCGTTCTCCTACGAGCAGTACTTC.